This T cell receptor beta chain appears in the sequencing data of a study of T cell repertoires in cytomegalovirus infection (dated by TCRdb to the late 2010s). With respect to the entire study: Recently identified HLA-C-restricted CMV epitopes, whose presentation resists viral immunomodulation, were targeted by peptide stimulations together with well-studied HLA-B-restricted epitopes. The HLA type of each donor mattered for the analysis, because public TCR beta signatures pointed to carriage of CMV infection along with the matching HLA type. General study outcomes and caveats: Cumulative frequency of public TCR beta family members discriminated carriers of CMV infection plus the relevant HLA type in this cohort and an independent roughly 320-donor cohort. The ex vivo response was dominated by HLA-C-restricted CMV-specific TCR beta clonotypes, which also provided the single most frequent clonotype in two of eight donors.

There are many counts of this clonotype. Its recognized antigen is unknown. No per-base quality is available; no much larger clone lies one base away. As encoded in the germline V gene, CDR1 is SGHTA while CDR2 is FQGNSA. V drops 1 base and J drops 4 bases, leaving 10 bases in between. The CDR3 spans 14 residues, from the cysteine through the phenylalanine. Only CDR3 DNA is held: 42 bases, read in frame from base 1. Per the publication, the treatment or condition label means: in vitro stimulation with specific CMV peptide epitopes to enrich CMV-specific T cells. Reads for this sample came from an Illumina HiSeq 1500. TCRdb reanalyzed the raw reads on its own, using fastp at Q25 for trimming and MiXCR for clone calling, and kept in-frame beta chains. Rows matching on CDR3 protein sequence are summarized as one entry with the most common DNA and genes. For this sample there are more than 300,000 distinct CDR3 sequences; about 35% appear just once. Around an eighth of the sample is taken by the ten largest.

The input for sequencing was cultured PBMCs, taken from culture after CMV antigen stimulation. This chain joins TRBV7-2 to TRBJ2-5; the D gene identity is not certain. The sequence came from a human donor in good health (CMV status not recorded). Some clones in this sample may be carry-over from other donors' samples. CDR3 sequence: CASSLVRWRETQYF. In nucleotide form, the sequence is TGTGCCAGCAGCTTAGTTCGGTGGAGAGAGACCCAGTACTTC.